The TCR beta chain under discussion was sequenced for a study of CD8 T cells in ankylosing spondylitis. Researchers built TCR beta libraries using quantitative 5'-RACE with molecular barcodes. TCRdb itself ran the 5' RACE reads through MiXCR, one entry per CDR3 protein. The sample records fewer than 550,000 distinct CDR3 sequences, approximately 5% being singletons. This clonotype was seen at least ten times. What it recognizes is unknown. Study results and caveats: Earlier authors reported some of these motif variants in reactive arthritis synovial fluid and blood. Peripheral blood samples showed relatively rare disease-linked clones, and these clones were CD8+. Researchers reportedly found disease-linked clones significantly enriched in matched ankylosing spondylitis synovial fluid. Seemingly distinctive of ankylosing spondylitis blood was a TCR beta motif formed by eight highly homologous variants.

The length of the CDR3 is 12 residues. Deletions cut 0 bases from V and 4 bases from J, with 5 bases between. CDR1 is SGDLS and CDR2 is YYNGEE in the germline V gene. The chain recombines TRBV9 with TRBJ2-7, with D hard to call. The specimen was blood, either unsorted or a sorted T cell fraction (not recorded which). This clonotype was sampled from a male donor with ankylosing spondylitis. In DNA form, the CDR3 reads TGTGCCAGCAGCGTAGAGCTGTACGAGCAGTACTTC. Residues: CASSVELYEQYF.